Following are 10 T cell receptor beta chains from one sample sequenced in a study of tumor-infiltrating lymphocytes in primary liver carcinoma. The input was 500 ng total RNA; TCR beta cDNA was made from it with a constant-region primer. Three rounds of nested multiplex PCR with slightly modified ARM-PCR produced TCR beta libraries. Running 9 to 11 cycles apiece, the first two PCR rounds relied on TRBV1-TRBV30 forward primers together with a C-beta reverse primer. One entry per CDR3 protein, called by TCRdb with MiXCR from the multiplex PCR reads. The sample records 180,000 or so distinct CDR3 sequences, 60% being singletons. Germline DNA was also extracted, and blood RNA derived from unsorted whole blood. Input material: peripheral blood. These receptors all come from a man between 35 and 55 years old with primary liver carcinoma and hepatitis B virus infection.

The chain joins TRBV19 to TRBJ1-5; D possibly corresponds to TRBD1 (6 bases). Between the trimmed V and J ends, which lost 6 bases and 6 bases, there was a span of 12 bases. The germline gives CDR1 LNHDA, CDR2 SQIVND (reference sequence). The CDR3 is 13 residues long. DNA of the CDR3: TGTGCCAGTAGAGATACAGGGAGTCAGCCCCAGCATTTT. Amino acids: CASRDTGSQPQHF.

The chain combines TRBV6-6 with TRBJ1-2; D is undetermined. The CDR3 is made up of 13 amino acids. The V and J ends lost 11 bases and 7 bases respectively, with 20 bases between them. Germline CDR1 MNHNY, CDR2 SVGAGI (reference sequence). CDR3 nucleotides: TGTGCCTCCAGAAAGGACGCAGGACGTGGCTACACCTTC. Translating gives CASRKDAGRGYTF.

As concerns this clonotype: A single base separates this from a much larger clone, so it may be a read error. The gene calls are TRBV6-2 or TRBV6-3 and TRBJ2-4; D might be TRBD2 (5 bases). The CDR3 has 15 amino acids. Between the trimmed V and J ends, which lost 0 bases and 6 bases, there was a span of 12 bases. Germline V gives CDR1 MNHEY, CDR2 SVGEGT. CDR3 sequence reads: CASSYSGVRGNIQYF. The CDR3 DNA sequence: TGTGCCAGCAGTTACTCGGGAGTTCGGGGAAACATTCAGTACTTC.

This clonotype came up a few times. A much larger clone lies one base from this, so it may be a read error. J is TRBJ1-1 and V is TRBV11-2; D ambiguous. This CDR3 spans 13 amino acids. Germline-derived CDR1 and CDR2 are SGHAT and FQNNGV. CDR3 in amino acids: CASSLVPNIEAFF. The CDR3 region has the DNA TGTGCCAGCAGCTTAGTCCCGAACATTGAAGCTTTCTTT.

The V call is TRBV12-3 or TRBV12-4, the J call TRBJ1-2, with D unresolved. CDR3 length: 11 amino acids. V was pared by 8 bases and J by 1 base, with 5 bases between. CDR3: CASGSNYGYTF. The CDR3 bases are TGTGCCAGCGGGAGTAACTATGGCTACACCTTC.

This clonotype was picked up one time. The germline gene is not matched at one end of the junction; a read error may be the cause. The chain couples TRBV11-2 to TRBJ2-1, with 11 bases lining up with TRBD1. The length of the CDR3 is 16 residues. Germline V gives CDR1 SGHAT, CDR2 FQNNGV. The CDR3 loop reads CATSLGWTGGIDEQFF. The DNA for the CDR3 is TGTGCCACCAGCTTAGGGTGGACAGGGGGCATCGATGAGCAGTTCTTC.

With respect to this clonotype: This may arise from a read error, as a much more abundant clone is one base away. V and J are TRBV11-1 and TRBJ1-6; D might be TRBD1 (5 bases). CDR1 and CDR2 from the germline V gene are SGHAT and FQDESV (reference sequence). The CDR3 is made up of 13 amino acids. The CDR3 DNA is TGTGCCAGCAGCCGGACACTGGTTTCACTCCTCCACTTT. The encoded protein is CASSRTLVSLLHF. Complete variable domain (other parts from reference TRBV11-1 and TRBJ1-6): EAEVAQSPRYKITEKSQAVAFWCDPISGHATLYWYRQILGQGPELLVQFQDESVVDDSQLPKDRFSAERLKGVDSTLKIQPAELGDSAMYLCASSRTLVSLLHFGNGTRLTVT.

Note on this clonotype: In this CDR3 the conserved last residue, phenylalanine or tryptophan, is missing, so a read error is likely. The gene calls are TRBV4-1 and TRBJ2-4; TRBD2 matches 13 bases. CDR3 length equals 19 residues. CDR1 and CDR2 from the germline V gene are MGHRA and YSYEKL. V dropped 3 bases and J dropped 0; count of bases not matched to a gene: 8. CDR3 amino acids: CASSHRLAGGLLAKNIQYI. Written as DNA, the CDR3 is TGCGCCAGCAGCCACCGACTAGCGGGAGGTTTACTAGCCAAAAACATTCAGTACATC.

The chain links TRBV5-1 to TRBJ2-1; 9 bases are shared with TRBD1. V shed 4 bases and J 4 bases; nucleotides not matched to a gene: 15. This CDR3 is 18 amino acids long. The germline CDR1 and CDR2 sequences are SGHRS and YFSETQ. CDR3 DNA: TGCGCCAGCAGCCCCCAAGTGGTCCGGACAGGGGTATACAATGAGCAGTTCTTC. Amino acids: CASSPQVVRTGVYNEQFF.

The chain has TRBV12-3 or TRBV12-4 and TRBJ2-4; 7 positions agree with TRBD2. The trim removed 4 bases at V and 8 bases at J, leaving 11 bases unmatched. The CDR3 has 15 amino acids. The CDR3 nucleotides are TGTGCCAGCAGTTCCAGCGCGGCGGGAGTCGACATTCAGTACTTC. It codes for CASSSSAAGVDIQYF.